This T cell receptor (beta chain) stems from a study of T cell clonotyping in hematopoietic cell transplantation. Study observations and caveats: Broader posttransplant TCR repertoire diversity was predicted by graft donor and pretransplant recipient Inverse Simpson Index values. Few recipient clonotypes overlapped donors; over 95% were de novo at given depth.

A word on this clone: Its target is not known.

Time point noted: recipient sample about 28 days before transplant, after cytoreduction. Recipient blood drawn about 28 days pretransplant and days 30, 100, 180 after. Per germline, CDR1 SGHRS and CDR2 YFSETQ. The CDR3 has 13 amino acids. Trimming stripped 0 bases from V and 5 bases from J, with 8 bases between. Generated by immunoSEQ multiplex PCR, the TCRdb table keeps only in-frame clones and is missing some. Among approximately 80,000 clones listed, 90% to 96% were seen once. The sequencing here drew on peripheral blood mononuclear cells, taken before stem cell transplant. The chain joins TRBV5-1 to TRBJ2-5; weak D call: TRBD2 (5 bases). The TCR originated in a woman in her fifties or sixties with acute myeloid leukemia. Some clones in this sample may be carry-over from other donors' samples. DNA of the CDR3: TGCGCCAGCAGCTTGGAGCGGAGGGAGACCCAGTACTTC. Residues: CASSLERRETQYF.